The following is a T cell receptor beta chain sequence with its context. The data stem from a study of blood T cell repertoires in COVID-19. Study overall: The study drew acute and convalescent COVID-19 samples from the United States, Italy and Spain. Nucleic acid was either cDNA or gDNA, and it came from T cells, B-cell-depleted T cells, or PBMCs.

The authors' processing: Researchers report that nucleated cell counts were estimated from reference gene primer amplification. The method was immunoSEQ multiplex PCR; TCRdb's version includes in-frame clones alone and lacks a portion of them. The V and J calls and clone size were taken over from that table, and D and trimming were inferred from the DNA. The sample lists 130,000 to 150,000 clones, about three quarters occurring once. The germline CDR1 and CDR2 sequences are SGHDT and YYEEEE. CDR3 length: 13 amino acids. Trimming left V 1 base short and J 2 bases short, with 7 bases between. This TCR derives from a woman aged 55-70 years with acute or convalescent COVID-19. Material for sequencing was peripheral blood. The chain has TRBV5-6 and TRBJ2-7, with a weak D call TRBD1 (6 bases). The CDR3 coding sequence is TGTGCCAGCAGCTTGTACAGGGCCTACGAGCAGTACTTC. Translating it yields CASSLYRAYEQYF. Complete variable domain (other parts from reference TRBV5-6 and TRBJ2-7): DAGVTQSPTHLIKTRGQQVTLRCSPKSGHDTVSWYQQALGQGPQFIFQYYEEEERQRGNFPDRFSGHQFPNYSSELNVNALLLGDSALYLCASSLYRAYEQYFGPGTRLTVT.